The present TCR beta chain was sequenced within a study of CD8 T cells in ankylosing spondylitis. Study-wide points: In ankylosing spondylitis patients, matched synovial fluid reportedly showed significant enrichment of disease-linked clones. Disease-linked clones bore a CD8+ phenotype, appearing relatively rarely in peripheral blood. Ankylosing spondylitis blood appeared to carry a characteristic TCR beta motif of several highly homologous variants.

V trimming: 6 bases; J trimming: 2 bases; junction bases outside the gene matches: 8. This CDR3 is built from 15 residues. A word on this clonotype: What it binds is not known.

Using quantitative 5'-RACE with molecular barcodes, the authors made TCR beta libraries. TCRdb called the 5' RACE reads again in MiXCR, with one record for every CDR3 protein. The table lists around 130,000 distinct CDR3 sequences, about 6.5% of them singletons, with about 12% in the top ten. The sample was blood, either unsorted or a sorted T cell fraction (not recorded which). The chain couples TRBV12-3 or TRBV12-4 to TRBJ2-7; 9 bases agree with TRBD1. The TCR comes from a male donor with ankylosing spondylitis or in good health (not recorded which). The CDR3 reads CASSPGTGRTYEQYF. The CDR3 coding sequence is TGTGCCAGCAGCCCGGGGACAGGGCGAACCTACGAGCAGTACTTC.